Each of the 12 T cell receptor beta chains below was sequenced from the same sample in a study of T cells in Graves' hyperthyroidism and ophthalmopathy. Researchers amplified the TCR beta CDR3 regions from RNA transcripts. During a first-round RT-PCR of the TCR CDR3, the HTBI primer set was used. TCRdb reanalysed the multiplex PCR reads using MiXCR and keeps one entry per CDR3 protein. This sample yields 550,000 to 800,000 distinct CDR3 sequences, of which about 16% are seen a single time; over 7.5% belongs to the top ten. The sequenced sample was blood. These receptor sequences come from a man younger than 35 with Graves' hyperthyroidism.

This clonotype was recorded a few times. DNA of the CDR3: TGCAGCGTTGTAGGTTTTAACACTGAAGCTTTCTTT. This encodes CSVVGFNTEAFF. This chain links TRBV29-1 with TRBJ1-1; D is unresolved. From germline, CDR1 is SQVTM and CDR2 ANQGSEA. Trimming removed 4 bases at V and 2 bases at J, with 8 bases between. The CDR3 contains 12 residues.

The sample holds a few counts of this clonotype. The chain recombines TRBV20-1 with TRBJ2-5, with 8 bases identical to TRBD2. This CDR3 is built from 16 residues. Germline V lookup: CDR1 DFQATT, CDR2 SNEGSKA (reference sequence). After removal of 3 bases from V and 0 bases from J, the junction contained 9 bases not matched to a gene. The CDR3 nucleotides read TGCAGTGCTAGGGATGGTATTAGCGGGGACCAAGAGACCCAGTACTTC. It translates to CSARDGISGDQETQYF.

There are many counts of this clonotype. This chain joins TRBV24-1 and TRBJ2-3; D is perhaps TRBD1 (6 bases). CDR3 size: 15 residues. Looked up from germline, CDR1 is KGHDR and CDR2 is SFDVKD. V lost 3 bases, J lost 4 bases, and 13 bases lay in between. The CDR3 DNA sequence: TGTGCCACCAGTGATACCCGGGCAGGGGCAGATACGCAGTATTTT. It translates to CATSDTRAGADTQYF.

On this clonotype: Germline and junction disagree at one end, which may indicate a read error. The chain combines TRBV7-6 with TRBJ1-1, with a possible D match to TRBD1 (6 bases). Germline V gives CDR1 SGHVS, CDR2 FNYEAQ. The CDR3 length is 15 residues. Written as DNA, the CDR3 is TGCGCCAGCAGCTCCCGGGACAAGGGGAACACTGAAGCTTTCTTT. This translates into CASSSRDKGNTEAFF.

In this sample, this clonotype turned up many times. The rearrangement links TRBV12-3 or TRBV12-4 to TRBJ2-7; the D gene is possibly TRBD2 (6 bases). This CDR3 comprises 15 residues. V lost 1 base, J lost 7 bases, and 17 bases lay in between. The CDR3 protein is CASSLVQAPRGEQYF. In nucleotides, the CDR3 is TGTGCCAGCAGTTTAGTGCAGGCCCCTCGGGGGGAGCAGTACTTC.

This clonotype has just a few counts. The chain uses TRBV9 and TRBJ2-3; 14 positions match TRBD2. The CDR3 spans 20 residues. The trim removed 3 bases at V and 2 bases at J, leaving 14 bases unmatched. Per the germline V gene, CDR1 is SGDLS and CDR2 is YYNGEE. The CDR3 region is CASSDPTPGTSGGITDTQYF. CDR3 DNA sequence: TGTGCCAGCAGCGACCCGACACCCGGGACTAGCGGGGGCATCACAGATACGCAGTATTTT.

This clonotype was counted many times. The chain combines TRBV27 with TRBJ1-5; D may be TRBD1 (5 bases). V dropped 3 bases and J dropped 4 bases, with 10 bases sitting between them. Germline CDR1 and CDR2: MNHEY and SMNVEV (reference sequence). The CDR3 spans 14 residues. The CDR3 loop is CASSLEGLNQPQHF. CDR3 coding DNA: TGTGCCAGCAGTTTGGAGGGACTAAATCAGCCCCAGCATTTT.

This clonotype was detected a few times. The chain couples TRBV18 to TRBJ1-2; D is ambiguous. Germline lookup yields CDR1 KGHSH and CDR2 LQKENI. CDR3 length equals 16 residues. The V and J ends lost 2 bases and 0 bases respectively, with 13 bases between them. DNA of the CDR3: TGTGCCAGCTCACCAGCGACGGCTCCAACTAACTATGGCTACACCTTC. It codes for CASSPATAPTNYGYTF.

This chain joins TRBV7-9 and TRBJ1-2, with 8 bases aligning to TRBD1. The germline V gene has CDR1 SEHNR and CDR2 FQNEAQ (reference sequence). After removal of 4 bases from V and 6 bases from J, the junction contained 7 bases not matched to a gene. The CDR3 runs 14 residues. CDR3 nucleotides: TGTGCCAGCAGCTCTGACAGGGGATTTGATGGCTACACCTTC. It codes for CASSSDRGFDGYTF.

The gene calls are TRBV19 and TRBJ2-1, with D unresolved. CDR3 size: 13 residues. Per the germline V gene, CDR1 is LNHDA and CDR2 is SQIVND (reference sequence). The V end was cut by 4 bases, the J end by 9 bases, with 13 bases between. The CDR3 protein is CASSKIGESEQFF. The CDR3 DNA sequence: TGTGCCAGTAGTAAAATTGGAGAGAGTGAGCAGTTCTTC.

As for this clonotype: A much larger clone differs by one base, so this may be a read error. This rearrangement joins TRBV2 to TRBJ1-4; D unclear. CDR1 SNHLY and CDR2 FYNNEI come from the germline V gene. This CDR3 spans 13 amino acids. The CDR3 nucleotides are TGTGCCAGCACTGAATCAGGAGATGAAAAACTGTTTTTT. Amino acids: CASTESGDEKLFF.

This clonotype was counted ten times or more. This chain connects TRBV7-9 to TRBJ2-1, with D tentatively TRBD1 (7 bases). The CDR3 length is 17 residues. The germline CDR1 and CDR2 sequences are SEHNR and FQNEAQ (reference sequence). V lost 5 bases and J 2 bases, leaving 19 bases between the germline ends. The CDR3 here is CASSTRGPRDTYNEQFF. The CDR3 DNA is TGTGCCAGCAGCACGAGGGGGCCGCGGGATACCTACAATGAGCAGTTCTTC.